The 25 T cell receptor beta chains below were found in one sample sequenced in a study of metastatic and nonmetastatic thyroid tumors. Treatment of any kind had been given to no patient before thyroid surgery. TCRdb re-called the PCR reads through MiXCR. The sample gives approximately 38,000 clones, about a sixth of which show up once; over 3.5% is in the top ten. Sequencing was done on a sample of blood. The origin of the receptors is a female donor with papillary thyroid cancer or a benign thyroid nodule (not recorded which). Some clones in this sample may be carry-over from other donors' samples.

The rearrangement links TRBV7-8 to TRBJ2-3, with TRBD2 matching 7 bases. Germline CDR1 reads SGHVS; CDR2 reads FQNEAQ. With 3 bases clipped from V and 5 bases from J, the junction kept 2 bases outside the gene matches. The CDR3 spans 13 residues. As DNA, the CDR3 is TGTGCCAGCAGCTTTCAGCGGGAAGATACGCAGTATTTT. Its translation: CASSFQREDTQYF.

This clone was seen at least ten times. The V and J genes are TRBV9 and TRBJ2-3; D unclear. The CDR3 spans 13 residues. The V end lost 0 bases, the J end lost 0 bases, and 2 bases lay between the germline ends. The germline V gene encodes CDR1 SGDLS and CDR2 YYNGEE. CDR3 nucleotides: TGTGCCAGCAGCGTAGTTAGCACAGATACGCAGTATTTT. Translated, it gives CASSVVSTDTQYF.

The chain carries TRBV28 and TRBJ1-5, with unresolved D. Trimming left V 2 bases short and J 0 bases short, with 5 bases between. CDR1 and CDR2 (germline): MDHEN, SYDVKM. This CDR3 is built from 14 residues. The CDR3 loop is CASSLGVSNQPQHF. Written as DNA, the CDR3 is TGTGCCAGCAGTTTAGGGGTTAGCAATCAGCCCCAGCATTTT.

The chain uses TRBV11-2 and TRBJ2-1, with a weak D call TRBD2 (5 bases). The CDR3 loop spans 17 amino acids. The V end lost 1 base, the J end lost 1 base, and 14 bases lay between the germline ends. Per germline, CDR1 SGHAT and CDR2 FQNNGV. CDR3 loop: CASSLVVRVGSYNEQFF. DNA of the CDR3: TGTGCCAGCAGCTTAGTGGTGCGGGTGGGATCCTACAATGAGCAGTTCTTC. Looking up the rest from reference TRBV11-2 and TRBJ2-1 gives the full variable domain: EAGVAQSPRYKIIEKRQSVAFWCNPISGHATLYWYQQILGQGPKLLIQFQNNGVVDDSQLPKDRFSAERLKGVDSTLKIQPAKLEDSAVYLCASSLVVRVGSYNEQFFGPGTRLTVL.

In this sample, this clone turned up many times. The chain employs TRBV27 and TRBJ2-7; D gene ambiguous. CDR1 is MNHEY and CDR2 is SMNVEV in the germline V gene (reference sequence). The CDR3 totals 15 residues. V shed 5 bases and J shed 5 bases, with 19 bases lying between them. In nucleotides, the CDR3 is TGTGCCAGCAGTCCAGGCCCCTTAATAATCGACGAGCAGTACTTC. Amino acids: CASSPGPLIIDEQYF.

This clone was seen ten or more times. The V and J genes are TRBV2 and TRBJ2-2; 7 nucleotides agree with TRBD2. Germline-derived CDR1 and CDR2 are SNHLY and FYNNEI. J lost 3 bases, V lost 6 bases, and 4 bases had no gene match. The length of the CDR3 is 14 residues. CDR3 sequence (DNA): TGTGCCAGCAGGCGAGCGGGGTACACCGGGGAGCTGTTTTTT. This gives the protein CASRRAGYTGELFF.

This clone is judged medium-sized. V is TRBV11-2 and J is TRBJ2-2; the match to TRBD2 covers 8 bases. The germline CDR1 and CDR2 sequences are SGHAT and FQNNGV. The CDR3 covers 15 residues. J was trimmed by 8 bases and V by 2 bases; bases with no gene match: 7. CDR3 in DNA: TGTGCCAGCAGCTTAACTCGAGCGGGGGAGGGGGAGCTGTTTTTT. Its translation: CASSLTRAGEGELFF. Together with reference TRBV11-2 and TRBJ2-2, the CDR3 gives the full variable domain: EAGVAQSPRYKIIEKRQSVAFWCNPISGHATLYWYQQILGQGPKLLIQFQNNGVVDDSQLPKDRFSAERLKGVDSTLKIQPAKLEDSAVYLCASSLTRAGEGELFFGEGSRLTVL.

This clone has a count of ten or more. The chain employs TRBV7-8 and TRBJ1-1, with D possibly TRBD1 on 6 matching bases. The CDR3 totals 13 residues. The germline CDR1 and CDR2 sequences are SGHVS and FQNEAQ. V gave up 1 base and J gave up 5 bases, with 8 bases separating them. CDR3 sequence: CASSLGQGTEAFF. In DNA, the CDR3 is TGTGCCAGCAGCTTAGGGCAGGGGACTGAAGCTTTCTTT.

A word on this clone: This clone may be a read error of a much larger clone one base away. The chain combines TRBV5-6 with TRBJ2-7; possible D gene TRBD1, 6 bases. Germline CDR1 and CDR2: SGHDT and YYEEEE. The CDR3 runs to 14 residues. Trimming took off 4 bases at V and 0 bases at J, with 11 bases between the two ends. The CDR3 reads CASSRTEGSYEQYF. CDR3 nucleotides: TGTGCCAGCAGCAGGACAGAGGGCTCCTACGAGCAGTACTTC.

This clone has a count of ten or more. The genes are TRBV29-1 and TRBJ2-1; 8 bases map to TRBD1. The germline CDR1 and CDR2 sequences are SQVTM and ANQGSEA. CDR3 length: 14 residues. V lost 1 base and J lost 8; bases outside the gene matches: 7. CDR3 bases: TGCAGCGTTGAAGGGACAGGGTACAGCGATGAGCAGTTCTTC. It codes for CSVEGTGYSDEQFF.

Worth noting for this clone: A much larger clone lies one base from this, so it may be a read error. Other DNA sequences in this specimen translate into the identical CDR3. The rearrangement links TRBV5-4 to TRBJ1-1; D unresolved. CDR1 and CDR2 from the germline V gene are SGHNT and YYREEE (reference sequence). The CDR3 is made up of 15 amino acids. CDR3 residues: CASSRSGSSGTEAFF. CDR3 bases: TGTGCGAGCAGCCGGTCGGGAAGTTCAGGCACTGAAGCTTTCTTT.

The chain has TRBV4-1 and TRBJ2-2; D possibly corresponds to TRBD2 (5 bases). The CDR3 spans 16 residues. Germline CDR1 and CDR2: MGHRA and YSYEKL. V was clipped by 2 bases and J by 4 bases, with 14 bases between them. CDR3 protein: CASSQLAGWATGELFF. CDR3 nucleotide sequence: TGCGCCAGCAGCCAACTAGCCGGGTGGGCCACCGGGGAGCTGTTTTTT.

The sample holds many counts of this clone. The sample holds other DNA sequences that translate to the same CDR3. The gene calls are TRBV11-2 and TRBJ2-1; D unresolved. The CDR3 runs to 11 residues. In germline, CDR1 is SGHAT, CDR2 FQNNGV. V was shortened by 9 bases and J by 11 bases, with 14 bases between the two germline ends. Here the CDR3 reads CASTPGRQQFF. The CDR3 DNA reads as TGTGCCAGTACCCCGGGTCGGCAGCAGTTCTTC.

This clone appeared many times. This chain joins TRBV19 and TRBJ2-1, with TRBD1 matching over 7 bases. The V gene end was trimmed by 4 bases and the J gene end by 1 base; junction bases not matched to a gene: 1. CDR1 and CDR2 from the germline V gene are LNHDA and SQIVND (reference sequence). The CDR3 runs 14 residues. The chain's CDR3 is CASSKQGSYNEQFF. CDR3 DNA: TGTGCCAGTAGTAAACAGGGGTCCTACAATGAGCAGTTCTTC.

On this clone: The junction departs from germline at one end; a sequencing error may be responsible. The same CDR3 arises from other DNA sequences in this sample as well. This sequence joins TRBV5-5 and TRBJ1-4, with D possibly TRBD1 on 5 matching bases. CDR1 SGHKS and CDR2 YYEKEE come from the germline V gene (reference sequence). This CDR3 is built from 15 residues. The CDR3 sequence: CASSLGRQLFEKLFF. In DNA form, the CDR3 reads TGTGCAAGCAGCTTGGGTAGACAGCTATTTGAAAAACTGTTTTTT.

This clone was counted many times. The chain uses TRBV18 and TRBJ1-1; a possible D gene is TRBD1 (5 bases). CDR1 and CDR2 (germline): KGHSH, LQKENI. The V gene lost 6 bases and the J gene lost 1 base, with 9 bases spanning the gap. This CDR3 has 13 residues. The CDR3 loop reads CASSWGENTEAFF. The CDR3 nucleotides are TGTGCCAGCTCCTGGGGGGAGAACACTGAAGCTTTCTTT. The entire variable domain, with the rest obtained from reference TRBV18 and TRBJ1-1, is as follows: NAGVMQNPRHLVRRRGQEARLRCSPMKGHSHVYWYRQLPEEGLKFMVYLQKENIIDESGMPKERFSAEFPKEGPSILRIQQVVRGDSAAYFCASSWGENTEAFFGQGTRLTVV.

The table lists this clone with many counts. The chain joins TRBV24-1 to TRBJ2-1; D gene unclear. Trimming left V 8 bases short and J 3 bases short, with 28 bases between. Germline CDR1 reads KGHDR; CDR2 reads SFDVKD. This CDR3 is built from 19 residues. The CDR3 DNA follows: TGTGCCACCACTAAAAAAAGGAGTTCTTACTGGCTTCACTACAATGAGCAGTTCTTC. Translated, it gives CATTKKRSSYWLHYNEQFF.

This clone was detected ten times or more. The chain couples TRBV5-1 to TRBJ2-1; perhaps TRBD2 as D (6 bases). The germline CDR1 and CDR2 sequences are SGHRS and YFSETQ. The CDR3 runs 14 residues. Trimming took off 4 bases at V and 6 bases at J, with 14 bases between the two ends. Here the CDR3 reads CASSPPGEVNEQFF. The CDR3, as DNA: TGCGCCAGCAGCCCCCCGGGGGAGGTCAATGAGCAGTTCTTC. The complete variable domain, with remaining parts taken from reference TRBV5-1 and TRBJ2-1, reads KAGVTQTPRYLIKTRGQQVTLSCSPISGHRSVSWYQQTPGQGLQFLFEYFSETQRNKGNFPGRFSGRQFSNSRSEMNVSTLELGDSALYLCASSPPGEVNEQFFGPGTRLTVL.

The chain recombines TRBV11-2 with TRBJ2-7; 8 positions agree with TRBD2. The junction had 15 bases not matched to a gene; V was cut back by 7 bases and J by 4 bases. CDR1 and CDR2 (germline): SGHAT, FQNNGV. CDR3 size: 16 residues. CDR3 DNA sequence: TGTGCCAGCATTACACCCGGGGGACTAGGGTTTTACGAGCAGTACTTC. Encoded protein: CASITPGGLGFYEQYF.

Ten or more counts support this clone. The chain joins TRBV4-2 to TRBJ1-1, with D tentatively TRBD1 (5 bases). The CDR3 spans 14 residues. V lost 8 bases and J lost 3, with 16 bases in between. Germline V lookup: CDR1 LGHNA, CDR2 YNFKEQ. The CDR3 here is CASSNRDSYTEAFF. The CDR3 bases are TGTGCCAGCTCGAACCGGGACTCCTACACTGAAGCTTTCTTT.

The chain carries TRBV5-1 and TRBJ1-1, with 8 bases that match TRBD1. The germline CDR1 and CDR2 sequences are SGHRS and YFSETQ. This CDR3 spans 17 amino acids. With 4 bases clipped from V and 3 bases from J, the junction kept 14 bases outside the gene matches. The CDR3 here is CASSPSTPGGKDTEAFF. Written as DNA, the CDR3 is TGCGCCAGCAGCCCGAGTACCCCAGGGGGCAAGGACACTGAAGCTTTCTTT. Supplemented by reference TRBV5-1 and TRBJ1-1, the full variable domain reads KAGVTQTPRYLIKTRGQQVTLSCSPISGHRSVSWYQQTPGQGLQFLFEYFSETQRNKGNFPGRFSGRQFSNSRSEMNVSTLELGDSALYLCASSPSTPGGKDTEAFFGQGTRLTVV.

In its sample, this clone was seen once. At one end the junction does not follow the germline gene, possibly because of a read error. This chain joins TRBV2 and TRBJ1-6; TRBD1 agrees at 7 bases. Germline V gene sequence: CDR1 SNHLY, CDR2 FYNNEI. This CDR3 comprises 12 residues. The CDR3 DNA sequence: TGTGCCAGCAGGCAGGGGGATTCAACCCTCCAATTT. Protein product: CASRQGDSTLQF.

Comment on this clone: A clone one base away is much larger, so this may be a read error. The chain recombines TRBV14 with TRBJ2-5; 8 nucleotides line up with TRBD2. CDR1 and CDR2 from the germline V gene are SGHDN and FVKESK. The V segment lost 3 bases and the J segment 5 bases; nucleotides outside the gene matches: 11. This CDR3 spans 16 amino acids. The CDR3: CASSHHIGGAQETQYF. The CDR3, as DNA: TGTGCCAGCAGCCATCACATCGGGGGGGCCCAGGAGACCCAGTACTTC.

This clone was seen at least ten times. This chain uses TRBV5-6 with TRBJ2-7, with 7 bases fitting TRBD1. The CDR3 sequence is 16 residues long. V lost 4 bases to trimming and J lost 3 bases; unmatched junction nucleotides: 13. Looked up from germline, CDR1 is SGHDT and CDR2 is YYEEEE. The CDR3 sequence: CASSQGSLDRVYEQYF. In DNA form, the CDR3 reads TGTGCCAGCAGCCAGGGTTCACTTGACAGGGTCTACGAGCAGTACTTC.

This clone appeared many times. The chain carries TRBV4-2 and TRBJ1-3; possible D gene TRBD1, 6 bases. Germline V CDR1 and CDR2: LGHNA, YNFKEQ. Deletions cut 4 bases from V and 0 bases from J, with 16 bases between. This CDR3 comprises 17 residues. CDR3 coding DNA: TGTGCCAGCAGCCCCTACTTTGGGGGGCCCTCTGGAAACACCATATATTTT. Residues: CASSPYFGGPSGNTIYF.